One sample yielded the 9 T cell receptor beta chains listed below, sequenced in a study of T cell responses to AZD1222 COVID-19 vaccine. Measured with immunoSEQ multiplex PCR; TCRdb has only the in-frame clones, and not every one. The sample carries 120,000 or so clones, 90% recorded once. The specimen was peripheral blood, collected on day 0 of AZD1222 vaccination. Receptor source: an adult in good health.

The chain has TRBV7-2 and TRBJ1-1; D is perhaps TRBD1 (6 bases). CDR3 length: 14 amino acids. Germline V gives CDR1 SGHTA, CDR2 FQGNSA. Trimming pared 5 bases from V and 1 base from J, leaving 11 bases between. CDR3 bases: TGTGCCAGCAGCCGGGGACATCAGAACACTGAAGCTTTCTTT. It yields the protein CASSRGHQNTEAFF.

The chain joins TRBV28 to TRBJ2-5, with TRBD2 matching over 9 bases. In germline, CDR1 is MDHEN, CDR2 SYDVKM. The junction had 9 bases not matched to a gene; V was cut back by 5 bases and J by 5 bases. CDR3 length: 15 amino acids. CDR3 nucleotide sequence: TGTGCCAGCAGTCCTAGCGGGATAAGGAGGGAGACCCAGTACTTC. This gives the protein CASSPSGIRRETQYF. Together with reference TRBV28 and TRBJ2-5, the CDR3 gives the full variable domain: DVKVTQSSRYLVKRTGEKVFLECVQDMDHENMFWYRQDPGLGLRLIYFSYDVKMKEKGDIPEGYSVSREKKERFSLILESASTNQTSMYLCASSPSGIRRETQYFGPGTRLLVL.

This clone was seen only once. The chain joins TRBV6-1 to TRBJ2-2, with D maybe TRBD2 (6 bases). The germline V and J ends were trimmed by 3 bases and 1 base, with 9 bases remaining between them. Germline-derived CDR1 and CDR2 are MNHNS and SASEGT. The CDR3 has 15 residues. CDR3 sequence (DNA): TGTGCCAGCAGTGAGTGGCGGGGGAACACCGGGGAGCTGTTTTTT. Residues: CASSEWRGNTGELFF.

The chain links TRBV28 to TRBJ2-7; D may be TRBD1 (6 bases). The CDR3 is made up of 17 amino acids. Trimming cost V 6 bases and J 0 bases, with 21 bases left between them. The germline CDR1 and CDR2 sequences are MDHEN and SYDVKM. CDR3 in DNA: TGTGCCAGCAGCCCCGGGACACAGGGACCCAGCTCCTACGAGCAGTACTTC. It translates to CASSPGTQGPSSYEQYF.

The CDR3 region is CSASRMASGSYEQYF. The CDR3 nucleotides read TGCAGTGCTAGTCGAATGGCTAGCGGCTCCTACGAGCAGTACTTC. This chain joins TRBV20-1 and TRBJ2-7, with 7 positions matching TRBD2. CDR3 size: 15 residues. V was pared by 3 bases and J by 0 bases, with 8 bases of the junction left unmatched. Germline V gene sequence: CDR1 DFQATT, CDR2 SNEGSKA (reference sequence).

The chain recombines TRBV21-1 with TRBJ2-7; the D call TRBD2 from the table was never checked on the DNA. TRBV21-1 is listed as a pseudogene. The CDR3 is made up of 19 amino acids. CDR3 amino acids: CASLLCYGTSGRAAYEQYF. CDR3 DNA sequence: TGTGCCAGCTTATTATGTTATGGAACTAGCGGGAGGGCCGCCTACGAGCAGTACTTC.

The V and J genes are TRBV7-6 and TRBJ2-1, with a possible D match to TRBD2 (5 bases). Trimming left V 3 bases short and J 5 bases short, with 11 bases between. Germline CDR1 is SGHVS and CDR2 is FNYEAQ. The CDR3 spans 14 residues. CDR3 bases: TGTGCCAGCAGCTTTTATAGCGAACACAATGAGCAGTTCTTC. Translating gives CASSFYSEHNEQFF.

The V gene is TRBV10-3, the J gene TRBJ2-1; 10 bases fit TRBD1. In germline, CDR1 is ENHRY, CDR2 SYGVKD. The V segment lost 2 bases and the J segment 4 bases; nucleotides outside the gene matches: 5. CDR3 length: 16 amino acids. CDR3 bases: TGTGCCATCAGTGAGAGGGGACAGGGGAATTACAATGAGCAGTTCTTC. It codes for CAISERGQGNYNEQFF.

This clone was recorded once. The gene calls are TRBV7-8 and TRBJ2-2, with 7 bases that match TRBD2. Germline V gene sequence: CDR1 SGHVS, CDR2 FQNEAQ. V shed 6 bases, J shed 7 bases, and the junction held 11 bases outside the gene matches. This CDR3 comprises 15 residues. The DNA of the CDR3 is TGTGCCAGCAGATCTTGGGGGAGGGCCGTCGGGGAGCTGTTTTTT. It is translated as CASRSWGRAVGELFF.